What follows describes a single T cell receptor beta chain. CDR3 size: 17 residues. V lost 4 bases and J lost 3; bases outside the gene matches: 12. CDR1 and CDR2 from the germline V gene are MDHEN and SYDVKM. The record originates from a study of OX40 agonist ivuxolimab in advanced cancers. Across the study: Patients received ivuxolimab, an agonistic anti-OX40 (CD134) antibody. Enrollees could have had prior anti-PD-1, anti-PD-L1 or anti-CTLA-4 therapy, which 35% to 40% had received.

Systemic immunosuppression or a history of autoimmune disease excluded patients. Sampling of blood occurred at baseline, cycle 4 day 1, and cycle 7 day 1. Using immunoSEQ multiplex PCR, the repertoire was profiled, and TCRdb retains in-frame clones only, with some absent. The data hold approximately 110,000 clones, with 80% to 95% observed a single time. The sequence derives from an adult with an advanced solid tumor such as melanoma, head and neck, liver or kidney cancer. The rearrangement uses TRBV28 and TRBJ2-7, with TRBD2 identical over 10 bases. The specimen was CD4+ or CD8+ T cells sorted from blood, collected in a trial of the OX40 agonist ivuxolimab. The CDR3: CASSSSFGLAALYEQYF. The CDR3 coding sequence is TGTGCCAGCAGTTCATCCTTCGGACTAGCGGCCCTCTACGAGCAGTACTTC.